The 32 T cell receptor beta chains given below trace back to one sample, sequenced in a study of blood T cell repertoires in COVID-19. Here immunoSEQ multiplex PCR was the method, and the copy in TCRdb shows in-frame clones only, minus some. The table shows 150,000 or so clones, with 82% occurring only once. Sequenced input: peripheral blood. These receptors originate from a woman aged 40 to 49 with COVID-19, enrolled during active disease.

On this clone: The same CDR3 can be traced to other DNA sequences in this sample. The V gene is TRBV15, the J gene TRBJ2-1; tentatively, D is TRBD2 (5 bases). Per germline, CDR1 LNHNV and CDR2 YYDKDF (reference sequence). V was shortened by 0 bases and J by 4 bases, with 13 bases between the two germline ends. This CDR3 has 16 amino acids. The DNA of the CDR3 is TGTGCCACCAGCAGAGATATCGGGGAAGGGTACAATGAGCAGTTCTTC. It yields the protein CATSRDIGEGYNEQFF.

The J gene is TRBJ1-6, the V gene TRBV7-3, with a possible D match to TRBD1 (5 bases). Trimming pared 5 bases from V and 6 bases from J, leaving 11 bases between. The germline V gene has CDR1 SGHTA and CDR2 FQGTGA. CDR3 size: 14 residues. In DNA, the CDR3 is TGTGCCAGCAGCACTGGACAACTTAATTCACCCCTCCACTTT. This codes for CASSTGQLNSPLHF.

V gene TRBV6-5 combines with J gene TRBJ1-1, with 7 bases matching TRBD1. Germline CDR1 is MNHEY and CDR2 is SVGAGI. Trimming at V came to 2 bases and at J to 1 base, leaving 1 base not matched to a gene. This CDR3 has 14 residues. Here the CDR3 reads CASSYQGGNTEAFF. CDR3 nucleotides: TGTGCCAGCAGTTACCAGGGGGGGAACACTGAAGCTTTCTTT.

J is TRBJ2-1 and V is TRBV2, with 8 bases identical to TRBD2. Looked up from germline, CDR1 is SNHLY and CDR2 is FYNNEI. The CDR3 runs to 14 residues. Trimming removed 7 bases from V and 5 bases from J; junction bases left unmatched: 7. The CDR3 region has the DNA TGTGCCAGCAAGGCGGGGGGCGTAAACAATGAGCAGTTCTTC. Protein: CASKAGGVNNEQFF.

The CDR3 nucleotides are TGTGCCATCAGCACAGGGATTAGAACCGGGGAGCTGTTTTTT. Encoded protein: CAISTGIRTGELFF. This chain joins TRBV10-3 and TRBJ2-2; D is perhaps TRBD1 (6 bases). CDR3 length: 14 amino acids. Trimming left V 6 bases short and J 5 bases short, with 13 bases between. The germline V gene encodes CDR1 ENHRY and CDR2 SYGVKD.

This clone was recorded only once. J is TRBJ2-1 and V is TRBV24-1, with D possibly matching TRBD2 (6 bases). The CDR3 totals 17 residues. V was shortened by 2 bases and J by 7 bases, with 20 bases between the two germline ends. CDR1 KGHDR and CDR2 SFDVKD come from the germline V gene. As DNA, the CDR3 is TGTGCCACCAGTGATTCCGCCTCCTCCGGGGGAAGTAATGAGCAGTTCTTC. As protein: CATSDSASSGGSNEQFF.

The chain links TRBV6-5 to TRBJ1-6; the D gene is possibly TRBD1 (6 bases). Trimming pared 2 bases from V and 8 bases from J, leaving 13 bases between. The CDR3 is 15 amino acids. Germline V gene data show CDR1 as MNHEY and CDR2 as SVGAGI. The CDR3: CASSYAGAQYSPLHF. CDR3 coding DNA: TGTGCCAGCAGTTACGCGGGGGCGCAGTATTCACCCCTCCACTTT.

The chain joins TRBV4-1 to TRBJ1-5; TRBD1 is a possible D gene (5 bases). Germline V CDR1 and CDR2: MGHRA, YSYEKL. The CDR3 runs 14 residues. V was shortened by 3 bases and J by 0 bases, with 6 bases between the two germline ends. The CDR3 protein is CASSHTGSNQPQHF. CDR3 in DNA: TGCGCCAGCAGCCATACAGGTAGCAATCAGCCCCAGCATTTT.

The chain uses TRBV5-4 and TRBJ2-5; tentatively, D is TRBD2 (6 bases). Per germline, CDR1 SGHNT and CDR2 YYREEE (reference sequence). The germline V and J ends were trimmed by 1 base and 5 bases, with 18 bases remaining between them. There are 16 residues in the CDR3. CDR3 residues: CASSLPGGIQKETQYF. The CDR3 DNA follows: TGTGCCAGCAGCTTGCCCGGGGGTATTCAGAAGGAGACCCAGTACTTC.

Of note for this clone: This sample includes further DNA sequences coding for the same CDR3. The chain combines TRBV9 with TRBJ2-1; D is uncertain. The germline V gene encodes CDR1 SGDLS and CDR2 YYNGEE. The CDR3 totals 15 residues. Between the trimmed V and J ends, which lost 0 bases and 0 bases, there was a span of 7 bases. Here the CDR3 reads CASSVAASSYNEQFF. DNA of the CDR3: TGTGCCAGCAGCGTAGCGGCTAGCTCCTACAATGAGCAGTTCTTC.

This chain connects TRBV2 to TRBJ2-3, with unresolved D. CDR1 is SNHLY and CDR2 is FYNNEI in the germline V gene. CDR3 length equals 15 residues. V lost 1 base and J 0 bases, leaving 8 bases between the germline ends. CDR3 sequence: CASSEEQMSTDTQYF. CDR3 bases: TGTGCCAGCAGTGAAGAACAGATGAGCACAGATACGCAGTATTTT.

The genes are TRBV7-6 and TRBJ2-3; 8 nucleotides match TRBD2. The CDR3 is made up of 17 amino acids. V lost 5 bases to trimming and J lost 1 base; unmatched junction nucleotides: 11. CDR1 SGHVS and CDR2 FNYEAQ come from the germline V gene. CDR3 DNA: TGTGCCAGCAGCGTCGTCAGCGGGAGTACTGGCACAGATACGCAGTATTTT. Its translation is CASSVVSGSTGTDTQYF.

The chain employs TRBV7-8 and TRBJ1-1; D remains ambiguous. The CDR3 loop spans 13 amino acids. Germline V CDR1 and CDR2: SGHVS, FQNEAQ. V gave up 7 bases and J gave up 1 base, with 10 bases separating them. The CDR3 sequence is CASNKHRNTEAFF. For the CDR3, the DNA is TGTGCCAGCAACAAACACCGGAACACTGAAGCTTTCTTT.

The chain links TRBV6-2 or TRBV6-3 to TRBJ2-1; D is undetermined. The CDR3 runs to 13 residues. V was clipped by 5 bases and J by 5 bases, with 10 bases between them. Germline values: CDR1 MNHEY, CDR2 SVGEGT. Here the CDR3 DNA reads TGTGCCAGCAGTCACCTCAACAACAATGAGCAGTTCTTC. Protein product: CASSHLNNNEQFF.

The chain carries TRBV14 and TRBJ2-1; 8 bases are a match to TRBD1. The CDR3 is 17 residues long. Trimming removed 1 base from V and 0 bases from J; junction bases left unmatched: 5. The germline V gene encodes CDR1 SGHDN and CDR2 FVKESK. This chain's CDR3 is CASSQVGQGPSYNEQFF. The CDR3 DNA sequence: TGTGCCAGCAGCCAAGTTGGACAGGGACCCTCCTACAATGAGCAGTTCTTC.

This clone is hyperexpanded by share. This chain connects TRBV9 to TRBJ1-2; D not resolved. CDR3 length: 15 residues. V was clipped by 3 bases and J by 7 bases, with 19 bases between them. The germline V gene has CDR1 SGDLS and CDR2 YYNGEE. The CDR3 DNA is TGTGCCAGCAGCGGAAACAGAGAGAACAGTTTTGGCTACACCTTC. Its translation: CASSGNRENSFGYTF.

In its sample, this clone was seen a few times. The chain has TRBV19 and TRBJ1-1; D might be TRBD1 (6 bases). V lost 1 base, J lost 9 bases, and 9 bases lay in between. The CDR3 length is 12 residues. CDR1 LNHDA and CDR2 SQIVND come from the germline V gene (reference sequence). CDR3 sequence reads: CASSIGGRKAFF. CDR3 DNA: TGTGCCAGTAGTATAGGGGGGCGCAAAGCTTTCTTT.

This chain's CDR3 is CASSVGGSGGAYIQYF. The CDR3 bases are TGTGCCAGCAGCGTAGGAGGTAGCGGGGGGGCATACATTCAGTACTTC. This chain uses TRBV9 with TRBJ2-4; TRBD2 agrees at 11 bases. Germline V gene sequence: CDR1 SGDLS, CDR2 YYNGEE. Losses at the gene ends were 0 bases for V and 8 bases for J; bases not matched to a gene: 7. CDR3 length equals 16 residues.

The CDR3 is CASSPKRGSTDTQYF. CDR3 coding DNA: TGCGCCAGCAGCCCAAAGCGGGGGAGCACAGATACGCAGTATTTT. The V and J genes are TRBV4-1 and TRBJ2-3; 8 bases are a match to TRBD2. This CDR3 spans 15 amino acids. CDR1 is MGHRA, CDR2 YSYEKL, per germline. V was pared by 4 bases and J by 0 bases, with 3 bases of the junction left unmatched.

This chain connects TRBV19 to TRBJ1-2, with 12 nucleotides matching TRBD1. The ends lost 7 bases at V and 2 bases at J; junction bases unmatched: 8. There are 16 residues in the CDR3. The germline gives CDR1 LNHDA, CDR2 SQIVND (reference sequence). Written as DNA, the CDR3 is TGTGCCAGTACCCTGAGGGGACAGGGGGCCAACTATGGCTACACCTTC. Protein sequence: CASTLRGQGANYGYTF.

The chain recombines TRBV3-1 (or the pseudogene TRBV3-2) with TRBJ1-1, with 7 bases that match TRBD1. V dropped 1 base and J dropped 8; count of bases not matched to a gene: 10. Germline V lookup: CDR1 LGHDT, CDR2 YNNKEL (reference sequence). The CDR3 contains 15 residues. CDR3 DNA sequence: TGTGCCAGCAGCCAAGGAGATGGACAGGTCAAGGAAGCTTTCTTT. This sequence encodes CASSQGDGQVKEAFF.

The genes are TRBV11-2 and TRBJ2-5; weak D call: TRBD2 (5 bases). Trimming shortened V by 0 bases and J by 2 bases, and 13 bases separated the two germline ends. Looked up from germline, CDR1 is SGHAT and CDR2 is FQNNGV. The CDR3 runs to 16 residues. The CDR3: CASSLELGRQQETQYF. The CDR3 nucleotides are TGTGCCAGCAGCTTAGAACTAGGACGACAACAAGAGACCCAGTACTTC. The whole variable domain, filled in from reference TRBV11-2 and TRBJ2-5, reads EAGVAQSPRYKIIEKRQSVAFWCNPISGHATLYWYQQILGQGPKLLIQFQNNGVVDDSQLPKDRFSAERLKGVDSTLKIQPAKLEDSAVYLCASSLELGRQQETQYFGPGTRLLVL.

Only one count was recorded for this clone. This CDR3 reads CASSLGAQETQYF. The CDR3 DNA reads TGCGCCAGCAGCTTAGGAGCCCAAGAGACCCAGTACTTC. The chain has TRBV5-1 and TRBJ2-5; D gene uncertain. V was shortened by 2 bases and J by 1 base, with 6 bases between the two germline ends. Per germline, CDR1 SGHRS and CDR2 YFSETQ. The CDR3 is 13 residues long.

The genes are TRBV19 and TRBJ2-2; TRBD1 matches 7 bases. CDR3 length equals 14 residues. V was clipped by 3 bases and J by 6 bases; unmatched bases: 4. The germline gives CDR1 LNHDA, CDR2 SQIVND (reference sequence). The CDR3 sequence: CASSMNRGAGELFF. The CDR3 DNA follows: TGTGCCAGTAGTATGAACAGGGGTGCCGGGGAGCTGTTTTTT.

This clone came up once. The V gene is TRBV15, the J gene TRBJ2-7; the match to TRBD2 covers 9 bases. The germline V gene encodes CDR1 LNHNV and CDR2 YYDKDF (reference sequence). After removal of 3 bases from V and 4 bases from J, the junction contained 4 bases not matched to a gene. The CDR3 totals 14 residues. The CDR3 sequence: CATSSETSGYEQYF. The CDR3 nucleotides are TGTGCCACCAGCAGTGAGACTAGCGGTTACGAGCAGTACTTC.

The genes are TRBV18 and TRBJ2-7; no clear D gene. V lost 4 bases, J lost 3 bases, and 10 bases lay in between. The germline gives CDR1 KGHSH, CDR2 LQKENI. This CDR3 contains 13 residues. DNA of the CDR3: TGTGCCAGCTCACTGAACAGTGACTACGAGCAGTACTTC. This encodes CASSLNSDYEQYF.

The CDR3 spells CASSLGTGFYNEQFF. CDR3 DNA: TGTGCCAGCAGCCTTGGGACAGGCTTCTACAATGAGCAGTTCTTC. The chain employs TRBV7-8 and TRBJ2-1; TRBD1 matches 8 bases. The CDR3 covers 15 residues. The V gene end was trimmed by 5 bases and the J gene end by 3 bases; junction bases not matched to a gene: 6. The germline gives CDR1 SGHVS, CDR2 FQNEAQ.

V usage is TRBV28 and J usage is TRBJ2-5, with TRBD2 identical over 9 bases. The CDR3 has 17 amino acids. The ends lost 2 bases at V and 2 bases at J; junction bases unmatched: 9. Per the germline V gene, CDR1 is MDHEN and CDR2 is SYDVKM. CDR3: CASSLGMLAGYQETQYF. As DNA, the CDR3 is TGTGCCAGCAGTTTAGGCATGCTAGCGGGATATCAAGAGACCCAGTACTTC.

The chain has TRBV27 and TRBJ2-7; 7 positions agree with TRBD1. V lost 8 bases, J lost 4 bases, and 14 bases stayed unmatched. The CDR3 consists of 15 residues. Germline V gene lookup returns CDR1 MNHEY and CDR2 SMNVEV (reference sequence). CDR3 residues: CASLLTGTEKYEQYF. As DNA, the CDR3 is TGTGCCAGCCTCCTTACCGGGACAGAGAAGTACGAGCAGTACTTC.

This clone was detected only a few times. The rearrangement uses TRBV27 and TRBJ1-3, with 7 positions matching TRBD1. The CDR3 loop spans 19 amino acids. Germline assignment: CDR1 MNHEY and CDR2 SMNVEV (reference sequence). V dropped 3 bases and J dropped 1; count of bases not matched to a gene: 15. The CDR3 bases are TGTGCCAGCAGTTTCCTCCCCCAACGACAGGGATTATCTGGAAACACCATATATTTT. Protein sequence: CASSFLPQRQGLSGNTIYF.

The gene calls are TRBV28 and TRBJ2-1; 9 nucleotides line up with TRBD2. This CDR3 region has 14 residues. Germline CDR1 is MDHEN and CDR2 is SYDVKM. The trim removed 6 bases at V and 5 bases at J, leaving 5 bases unmatched. The CDR3 sequence is CASSGLARNNEQFF. The CDR3 nucleotides are TGTGCCAGCAGCGGACTAGCGAGAAACAATGAGCAGTTCTTC.

This clone occurred once. The sample holds other DNA sequences that translate to the same CDR3. The CDR3 loop is CASSSSGGGSYEQYF. Written as DNA, the CDR3 is TGTGCCAGCAGTTCGTCAGGGGGCGGGTCATACGAGCAGTACTTC. The V and J genes are TRBV28 and TRBJ2-7, with 8 bases that match TRBD1. This CDR3 has 15 amino acids. The germline V gene has CDR1 MDHEN and CDR2 SYDVKM. V lost 4 bases to trimming and J lost 4 bases; unmatched junction nucleotides: 9. Drawing the rest from reference TRBV28 and TRBJ2-7, the complete variable domain is DVKVTQSSRYLVKRTGEKVFLECVQDMDHENMFWYRQDPGLGLRLIYFSYDVKMKEKGDIPEGYSVSREKKERFSLILESASTNQTSMYLCASSSSGGGSYEQYFGPGTRLTVT.